The source of this TCR beta chain is a study of chemoradiotherapy in HPV16-positive cancers (dated by TCRdb to between 2021 and 2024). Background on the whole study: Using functional T-cell assays on cells from a couple of HPV16-positive patients, the researchers defined candidate HPV-specific T-cell clones and common TCR motifs. Next, the candidate HPV-specific TCRs and motifs were followed in TCR repertoires from around 90 patients with HPV-related cancers. The study asked whether T-cell immunity to the HPV oncoproteins E6 and E7 changes during chemoradiotherapy and whether this immunity affects survival. Overall study outcomes, separate from this receptor: Improved recurrence-free survival in HPV16-positive patients was associated with expansion of HPV-responsive T cells during chemoradiotherapy. The functional definition of HPV-specific T cells came from only a couple of HPV16-positive patients, and the survival association was reported for HPV16-positive patients. Expansion of candidate HPV-specific clones and E7-related TCR motifs was observed in the tumor microenvironment during treatment, whereas no such expansion was observed for non-HPV-specific T cells.

Library creation used the immunoSEQ multiplex PCR assay. TCRdb mirrors the immuneACCESS table, restricted to in-frame sequences. Some clones are absent from its copies; in checked studies, under half trace to an unresolved V gene, and the reason for the others is unknown. The table for this sample lists 12,000 or so clones; roughly 86% of them were counted only once. The ten largest clones capture over 5% of the sample. Regarding this clone: It lacks a known antigen. No qualities accompany the bases; no much larger clone lies one base away.

Repertoires were sampled repeatedly over the course of chemoradiotherapy, so clonal expansion could be followed in the tumor microenvironment. From V the trimming removes 3 bases and from J it removes 2 bases, while the gene matches leave 3 bases of the junction unaccounted for. CDR1 and CDR2 were assigned from the germline V gene as SGHTA and FQGNSA. Reading from cysteine to phenylalanine, the CDR3 counts 15 amino acids. Of the read, only the CDR3 DNA is kept; its 45 bases are in frame from base 1. The sequence was collected from a human donor with HPV-associated anogenital cancer. This chain is built from TRBV7-2 and TRBJ2-3, with TRBD2 matching 9 junction bases. The source material was blood, sampled from a patient who underwent chemoradiotherapy. The DNA is as follows: TGTGCCAGCAGCTTCGGCGGGGGGGACACAGATACGCAGTATTTT. This gives the protein CASSFGGGDTDTQYF.